The 10 T cell receptor beta chains given below trace back to one sample, sequenced in a study of PD-1 blockade in classical Hodgkin lymphoma. Indicated time point: cycle 4 day 1 (C4D1), after 5 to 7 weeks of nivolumab. All patients experienced relapse after autologous stem cell transplantation, and brentuximab vedotin exposure was variable. The method was immunoSEQ multiplex PCR; TCRdb's version includes in-frame clones alone and lacks a portion of them. The table lists tens of thousands of clones, approximately 90% of them singletons. This sample comprised peripheral blood mononuclear cells (PBMCs), obtained before the fourth cycle of nivolumab. The receptors stem from a human donor with classical Hodgkin lymphoma.

This chain uses TRBV28 with TRBJ2-3; 10 nucleotides match TRBD2. This CDR3 contains 16 residues. Looked up from germline, CDR1 is MDHEN and CDR2 is SYDVKM. V shed 3 bases and J 5 bases; nucleotides not matched to a gene: 8. Here the CDR3 DNA reads TGTGCCAGCAGTTTTCTCAGCGGGAGGGCCAAAGATACGCAGTATTTT. Translation: CASSFLSGRAKDTQYF.

J is TRBJ1-2 and V is TRBV6-6; 8 nucleotides agree with TRBD1. This CDR3 spans 16 amino acids. CDR1 is MNHNY and CDR2 is SVGAGI in the germline V gene (reference sequence). Trimming removed 0 bases from V and 6 bases from J; junction bases left unmatched: 9. In DNA form, the CDR3 reads TGTGCCAGCAGTTACTCGAGCGGCAGGGGGCGAAATGGCTACACCTTC. Residues: CASSYSSGRGRNGYTF.

The chain uses TRBV5-1 and TRBJ2-7; TRBD2 matches at 11 bases. V trimming: 0 bases; J trimming: 4 bases; junction bases outside the gene matches: 3. The CDR3 is 15 residues long. Germline CDR1 reads SGHRS; CDR2 reads YFSETQ. CDR3 region: CASSLVTSGEYEQYF. The CDR3 DNA is TGCGCCAGCAGCTTGGTGACTAGCGGGGAGTACGAGCAGTACTTC.

The chain carries TRBV25-1 and TRBJ1-2; a possible D gene is TRBD1 (5 bases). Deletions cut 0 bases from V and 4 bases from J, with 12 bases between. Per germline, CDR1 MGHDK and CDR2 SYGVNS. This CDR3 has 15 amino acids. For the CDR3, the DNA is TGTGCCAGCAGTGAATATGACAGAGAGCGCTATGGCTACACCTTC. This translates into CASSEYDRERYGYTF.

The V call is TRBV29-1, the J call TRBJ1-1; TRBD1 is a possible D gene (6 bases). Germline V gene lookup returns CDR1 SQVTM and CDR2 ANQGSEA. The length of the CDR3 is 14 residues. Between the trimmed V and J ends, which lost 3 bases and 4 bases, there was a span of 15 bases. The DNA of the CDR3 is TGCAGCGTTGACGGGGGGGGGCGAAGCACTGAAGCTTTCTTT. As protein: CSVDGGGRSTEAFF.

The DNA for the CDR3 is TGTGCCAGCAGTTTAACATCCTCGGGGGGGTCCTACAATGAGCAGTTCTTC. Translation: CASSLTSSGGSYNEQFF. The chain recombines TRBV27 with TRBJ2-1, with TRBD2 matching over 8 bases. J lost 1 base, V lost 2 bases, and 7 bases had no gene match. This CDR3 has 17 residues. The germline CDR1 and CDR2 sequences are MNHEY and SMNVEV (reference sequence).

CDR3 in amino acids: CASSLYGGDTQYF. The DNA of the CDR3 is TGTGCCAGCAGTTTATATGGGGGCGATACGCAGTATTTT. The rearrangement uses TRBV28 and TRBJ2-3; D is perhaps TRBD1 (6 bases). The germline gives CDR1 MDHEN, CDR2 SYDVKM. This CDR3 is built from 13 residues. Trimming took off 1 base at V and 6 bases at J, with 8 bases between the two ends.

The chain combines TRBV10-1 with TRBJ2-5; D ambiguous. The CDR3 loop spans 16 amino acids. Germline values: CDR1 WNHNN, CDR2 SYGVQD (reference sequence). V lost 0 bases and J 0 bases, leaving 11 bases between the germline ends. The CDR3 reads CASSESVSAHQETQYF. CDR3 coding DNA: TGCGCCAGCAGTGAGTCGGTATCAGCCCACCAAGAGACCCAGTACTTC.

J is TRBJ2-1 and V is TRBV18, with 9 nucleotides matching TRBD2. Germline V gene lookup returns CDR1 KGHSH and CDR2 LQKENI. The CDR3 runs 17 residues. Trimming at V came to 6 bases and at J to 5 bases, leaving 14 bases not matched to a gene. The CDR3 is CASSFSGTSRKDNEQFF. CDR3 DNA: TGTGCCAGCTCCTTTTCCGGGACTAGCCGTAAGGACAATGAGCAGTTCTTC.

This clone was observed once. This chain connects TRBV5-1 to TRBJ1-1; 8 nucleotides line up with TRBD1. J gave up 8 bases and V 1 base, and 7 bases lay outside the gene matches. Germline values: CDR1 SGHRS, CDR2 YFSETQ. This CDR3 comprises 14 residues. The CDR3 spells CASSLTGGTREAFF. The CDR3 DNA sequence: TGCGCCAGCAGCTTGACAGGGGGGACTCGCGAAGCTTTCTTT.